This T cell receptor (beta chain) was obtained from a study of T cell responses to AZD1222 COVID-19 vaccine (dated by TCRdb to about 2021). About the study as a whole: AZD1222 recipients whose second dose came at about 4 weeks and those whose second dose came at about 12 weeks were combined into one group, since spike-specific TCR depth and breadth did not differ between the two schedules. A total of about 230 trial participants underwent TCR sequencing, of whom roughly 210 received two doses of AZD1222 and about 25 received two doses of the MenACWY control vaccine. Trial participants were enrolled by age into 18-55, 56-69 and 70-plus year subgroups, with around 140, 26 and 57 TCR-sequenced participants respectively.

The time point label on this specimen signifies: baseline before first vaccination. Vaccinee samples came from UK trials COV001 and COV002, including a single-blind randomized controlled phase 2/3 trial of AZD1222 (ChAdOx1 nCoV-19) in healthy adults. For TCRbeta chain sequencing, PBMC samples from trial participants were taken at day 0 and at day 28 after the second dose. The CDR3 regions of human TCRbeta chains were analyzed by immunosequencing. The authors' analysis ran thus. Repertoire TCRs were matched against a reference library of SARS-CoV-2-specific TCRs generated with the MIRA antigen-specificity platform. Breadth was defined as the fraction of unique TCRs that were SARS-CoV-2-associated. Depth was defined as the fraction of total T cells that were SARS-CoV-2-associated. Using the MIRA data, each spike-specific TCR was mapped to the spike region that the TCR reacts to and placed in a CD4 or CD8 class. Log10-transformed breadth and depth values were compared by one-way ANOVA with Sidak's multiple comparisons tests. Drawn from immuneACCESS, this table holds only the in-frame rearrangements with V and J called that TCRdb kept. Clones are partly lost; checked studies trace under half to an unresolved V gene and leave the rest unexplained. V and J calls and clone size are those listed in that table; D and trimming were worked out from the DNA. The sample data list over 50,000 clones, and roughly 84% of these were observed just once. The leading ten clones occupy roughly 6.6% of the sample.

Worth noting for this clone: Its antigen is still unknown. One base away there is no much larger clone; base qualities are not given.

From its cysteine to its phenylalanine, the CDR3 spans 18 amino acids. Here the CDR3 DNA is all that survives: 54 bases in frame from base 1. According to the germline V gene, CDR1 reads SGHNT and CDR2 reads YENEEA. V lost 5 bases and J lost 1 base; the stretch between them is 20 bases long. Findings and caveats that apply to the study as a whole: The 56-69-year group was small, and its depth increase did not reach significance, likely because of low power. Because no day 14 peak-response samples were available, the repertoires could be characterized only after the peak T cell response. Conclusions about previously exposed vaccinees are limited because only a handful of AZD1222 recipients were SARS-CoV-2 seropositive at baseline. Reportedly, almost half of the unique spike-specific TCRs recognized epitopes lying outside the regions that are mutated in the B.1.351 and B.1.1.7 variants. Participants were mostly white British and included more females than males, and it was suggested by the authors that clonal diversity may have been underestimated. A significant rise in spike-specific TCR breadth and depth was observed after two AZD1222 doses relative to day 0 and relative to MenACWY recipients. CD4 TCRs associated with the vaccine covered the entire spike protein, and the dominant responses were in regions 160-218 and 743-854.

This sequence originates from an adult in good health. Here the chain combines TRBV11-3 and TRBJ2-2; possibly the D gene is TRBD1, per 6 matching bases. Sequenced here: peripheral blood, sampled on day 0 of AZD1222 vaccination. This receptor has the CDR3 CASSRTRPGQKNTGELFF. Read as DNA, the sequence is TGTGCCAGCAGCCGAACCCGCCCGGGACAAAAGAACACCGGGGAGCTGTTTTTT.